One and the same sample provided the 29 T cell receptor beta chains below, sequenced in a study of blood T cell repertoires in COVID-19. TCRdb's copy holds only in-frame clones and misses some; the assay was immunoSEQ multiplex PCR. This sample has around 170,000 clones, with under 90% found just once. Sequencing was performed on PBMCs or T cells enriched from blood (not recorded which). These receptors were collected from a man aged 45-65 years who had recovered from COVID-19.

This clone was found once. The V and J genes are TRBV30 and TRBJ1-4, with TRBD1 identical over 10 bases. Germline V gene sequence: CDR1 GTSNPN, CDR2 SVGIG (reference sequence). The CDR3 loop spans 16 amino acids. With 8 bases clipped from V and 0 bases from J, the junction kept 9 bases outside the gene matches. The DNA of the CDR3 is TGTGCCGGTAGTCCCGGGACAGGGGCAACTAATGAAAAACTGTTTTTT. Translation: CAGSPGTGATNEKLFF.

The rearrangement links TRBV28 to TRBJ1-1; D is possibly TRBD1 (5 bases). V was cut by 5 bases and J by 11 bases, with 15 bases left in between. Looked up from germline, CDR1 is MDHEN and CDR2 is SYDVKM. The CDR3 runs 12 residues. CDR3: CASSKRREGAFF. The CDR3 bases are TGTGCCAGCAGTAAAAGACGGGAGGGGGCTTTCTTT.

The rearrangement links TRBV5-1 to TRBJ2-1, with D possibly being TRBD1 (6 bases). V was clipped by 7 bases and J by 7 bases, with 21 bases between them. Germline CDR1 reads SGHRS; CDR2 reads YFSETQ. This CDR3 contains 15 residues. This CDR3 is CASGTGGEVFNEQFF. The CDR3 DNA is TGCGCCAGCGGCACTGGGGGCGAGGTTTTTAATGAGCAGTTCTTC.

The V call is TRBV10-3, the J call TRBJ1-2; D not certain. The V gene's germline CDR1 is ENHRY and CDR2 SYGVKD. This CDR3 is 13 amino acids long. The V and J ends lost 5 bases and 5 bases respectively, with 12 bases between them. DNA of the CDR3: TGTGCCATCAGTCGGGAGGAATTTTATGGCTACACCTTC. Translation gives CAISREEFYGYTF.

This chain uses TRBV5-5 with TRBJ1-2; no clear D. CDR3 length: 13 amino acids. Per the germline V gene, CDR1 is SGHKS and CDR2 is YYEKEE (reference sequence). V was pared by 4 bases and J by 1 base, with 8 bases between. CDR3 sequence: CASSQTGNYGYTF. DNA of the CDR3: TGTGCCAGCAGCCAAACCGGTAACTATGGCTACACCTTC. The full variable domain, its missing parts supplied by reference TRBV5-5 and TRBJ1-2, is DAGVTQSPTHLIKTRGQQVTLRCSPISGHKSVSWYQQVLGQGPQFIFQYYEKEERGRGNFPDRFSARQFPNYSSELNVNALLLGDSALYLCASSQTGNYGYTFGSGTRLTVV.

This clone was detected only once. The rearrangement joins TRBV28 to TRBJ1-1; the D gene is possibly TRBD1 (6 bases). V dropped 5 bases and J dropped 3 bases, with 13 bases sitting between them. There are 14 residues in the CDR3. Germline V CDR1 and CDR2: MDHEN, SYDVKM. CDR3 in amino acids: CASSVLQGYTEAFF. CDR3 coding DNA: TGTGCCAGCAGTGTCCTACAGGGTTACACTGAAGCTTTCTTT.

The genes are TRBV6-5 and TRBJ2-5; the match to TRBD1 covers 10 bases. From germline, CDR1 is MNHEY and CDR2 SVGAGI. Germline trimming cut 6 bases from V and 5 bases from J; bases unmatched to any gene: 6. There are 14 residues in the CDR3. CDR3 coding DNA: TGTGCCAGCAGATTCGACAGGGGGCGCGAGACCCAGTACTTC. This encodes CASRFDRGRETQYF.

The V gene is TRBV18, the J gene TRBJ2-7, with D possibly TRBD2 on 5 matching bases. The germline V gene encodes CDR1 KGHSH and CDR2 LQKENI. CDR3 length: 14 residues. Trimming cost V 3 bases and J 3 bases, with 12 bases left between them. For the CDR3, the DNA is TGTGCCAGCTCACCGGGAGCAGTTAACTACGAGCAGTACTTC. Amino acid sequence: CASSPGAVNYEQYF.

This clone was seen a single time. This sequence joins TRBV12-5 and TRBJ2-6; D possibly corresponds to TRBD1 (6 bases). V shed 5 bases and J shed 1 base, with 9 bases lying between them. This CDR3 is built from 15 residues. The germline V gene has CDR1 LGHNT and CDR2 FRNRAP. The CDR3, as DNA: TGTGCTAGTGGTAGTACAGGGTCTGGGGCCAACGTCCTGACTTTC. It translates to CASGSTGSGANVLTF.

V and J are TRBV10-3 and TRBJ1-6; 7 positions match TRBD1. CDR1 is ENHRY, CDR2 SYGVKD, per germline. The CDR3 consists of 16 residues. The J segment lost 5 bases and the V segment lost 5 bases, leaving 9 bases of the junction unmatched. CDR3 nucleotides: TGTGCCATCAGTTCCGCAAAAGACAGGGATAATTCACCCCTCCACTTT. Amino acids: CAISSAKDRDNSPLHF.

The gene calls are TRBV27 and TRBJ1-6, with a possible D match to TRBD1 (5 bases). The length of the CDR3 is 18 residues. Deletions cut 0 bases from V and 6 bases from J, with 18 bases between. Germline V lookup: CDR1 MNHEY, CDR2 SMNVEV (reference sequence). CDR3 region: CASSLSYLTRTINSPLHF. In DNA form, the CDR3 reads TGTGCCAGCAGTTTATCGTACCTCACCAGGACAATTAATTCACCCCTCCACTTT.

This clone appeared once. The chain employs TRBV2 and TRBJ1-2, with D perhaps TRBD1 (6 bases). Trimming took off 6 bases at V and 7 bases at J, with 12 bases between the two ends. This CDR3 has 12 amino acids. Germline-derived CDR1 and CDR2 are SNHLY and FYNNEI. CDR3 sequence: CASREQGGGYTF. DNA for the CDR3: TGTGCCAGCAGGGAACAGGGAGGTGGCTACACCTTC. The whole variable domain, filled in from reference TRBV2 and TRBJ1-2, reads EPEVTQTPSHQVTQMGQEVILRCVPISNHLYFYWYRQILGQKVEFLVSFYNNEISEKSEIFDDQFSVERPDGSNFTLKIRSTKLEDSAMYFCASREQGGGYTFGSGTRLTVV.

The chain employs TRBV10-3 and TRBJ1-4; a possible D gene is TRBD1 (6 bases). This CDR3 is 16 amino acids long. The V gene's germline CDR1 is ENHRY and CDR2 SYGVKD. V was pared by 2 bases and J by 2 bases, with 12 bases between. CDR3 coding DNA: TGTGCCATCAGTGAGGGCCCCAGGGGCACTAATGAAAAACTGTTTTTT. Translating gives CAISEGPRGTNEKLFF.

J is TRBJ2-5 and V is TRBV6-5; 7 positions match TRBD1. Germline V gene data show CDR1 as MNHEY and CDR2 as SVGAGI. Trimming removed 0 bases from V and 4 bases from J; junction bases left unmatched: 5. This CDR3 has 15 residues. The CDR3 loop is CASSYSQTGRETQYF. CDR3 in DNA: TGTGCCAGCAGTTACTCCCAGACAGGGCGAGAGACCCAGTACTTC.

The chain uses TRBV15 and TRBJ2-3; TRBD2 might be the D (6 bases). The V gene lost 8 bases and the J gene lost 0 bases, with 12 bases spanning the gap. CDR1 is LNHNV and CDR2 is YYDKDF in the germline V gene (reference sequence). This CDR3 comprises 14 residues. The CDR3 here is CATERGGSTDTQYF. For the CDR3, the DNA is TGTGCCACCGAACGTGGGGGGAGCACAGATACGCAGTATTTT.

The rearrangement links TRBV12-3 or TRBV12-4 to TRBJ1-3; D remains unclear. CDR3 size: 13 residues. With 5 bases removed from V and 0 bases from J, the gap between germline ends came to 5 bases. DNA for the CDR3: TGTGCCAGCAGTCCCATCTCTGGAAACACCATATATTTT. Translated: CASSPISGNTIYF.

The chain combines TRBV7-9 with TRBJ1-1; TRBD1 is a possible D gene (6 bases). The ends were cut back, 1 base at V and 6 bases at J, with 12 bases in the middle. Per germline, CDR1 SEHNR and CDR2 FQNEAQ (reference sequence). CDR3 length equals 14 residues. This CDR3 is CASSLGGGSSEAFF. The CDR3 nucleotides are TGTGCCAGCAGCTTAGGAGGGGGTAGCTCTGAAGCTTTCTTT.

V gene TRBV10-3 combines with J gene TRBJ2-7; 7 bases map to TRBD1. V lost 3 bases to trimming and J lost 2 bases; unmatched junction nucleotides: 7. Germline V gene data show CDR1 as ENHRY and CDR2 as SYGVKD. The length of the CDR3 is 15 residues. DNA for the CDR3: TGTGCCATCAGTGAAGGGGGACAGTCGACCTACGAGCAGTACTTC. This codes for CAISEGGQSTYEQYF.

The rearrangement joins TRBV27 to TRBJ1-2, with 10 bases matching TRBD1. V shed 6 bases, J shed 7 bases, and the junction held 8 bases outside the gene matches. The germline CDR1 and CDR2 sequences are MNHEY and SMNVEV (reference sequence). This CDR3 contains 14 residues. The CDR3 region has the DNA TGTGCCAGCAGATTGACAGGGGGCGCTGGTGGCTACACCTTC. Translation gives CASRLTGGAGGYTF.

The chain joins TRBV5-1 to TRBJ2-3, with 7 bases that match TRBD1. Unmatched junction bases numbered 9, after V lost 2 bases and J lost 3 bases. There are 16 residues in the CDR3. Germline V gives CDR1 SGHRS, CDR2 YFSETQ. The CDR3 sequence is CASSLGTGTVTDTQYF. The DNA of the CDR3 is TGCGCCAGCAGCTTAGGGACCGGGACAGTTACAGATACGCAGTATTTT.

The rearrangement links TRBV5-1 to TRBJ1-4; D is perhaps TRBD1 (6 bases). The CDR3 is made up of 16 amino acids. CDR1 is SGHRS, CDR2 YFSETQ, per germline. With 3 bases removed from V and 3 bases from J, the gap between germline ends came to 15 bases. The CDR3 DNA follows: TGCGCCAGCAGCTCCAAGGGGGGGGCGGCTAATGAAAAACTGTTTTTT. It yields the protein CASSSKGGAANEKLFF.

CDR3 protein: CASRKGTGGSYEQYF. The CDR3 DNA sequence: TGTGCCAGCAGGAAAGGGACAGGGGGCTCCTACGAGCAGTACTTC. V gene TRBV6-5 combines with J gene TRBJ2-7; 11 positions agree with TRBD1. CDR1 MNHEY and CDR2 SVGAGI come from the germline V gene. The CDR3 runs 15 residues. V shed 6 bases, J shed 0 bases, and the junction held 4 bases outside the gene matches.

The V and J genes are TRBV2 and TRBJ1-1; no clear D. V gave up 8 bases and J gave up 1 base, with 8 bases separating them. The CDR3 contains 12 residues. The germline CDR1 and CDR2 sequences are SNHLY and FYNNEI. CDR3 coding DNA: TGTGCCAGCGAGGGCAGGAACACTGAAGCTTTCTTT. Translation: CASEGRNTEAFF.

This clone was picked up one time. The rearrangement uses TRBV5-3 and TRBJ2-7; the match to TRBD1 covers 9 bases. TRBV5-3 is an ORF for which the function is uncertain. The CDR3 is made up of 16 amino acids. Unmatched junction bases numbered 8, after V lost 4 bases and J lost 0 bases. CDR3 region: CARSPGGGQGSYEQYF. The CDR3 DNA is TGTGCCAGAAGCCCCGGTGGGGGACAGGGCTCCTACGAGCAGTACTTC.

The chain is built from TRBV18 and TRBJ1-1, with D possibly being TRBD1 (5 bases). CDR1 and CDR2 from the germline V gene are KGHSH and LQKENI. Deletions cut 2 bases from V and 0 bases from J, with 10 bases between. The CDR3 runs to 15 residues. CDR3 residues: CASSPTGHMNTEAFF. In DNA form, the CDR3 reads TGTGCCAGCTCACCAACAGGCCATATGAACACTGAAGCTTTCTTT.

This rearrangement joins TRBV7-8 to TRBJ2-3; a weak D match, TRBD2 (6 bases). Germline V gene lookup returns CDR1 SGHVS and CDR2 FQNEAQ. Trimming pared 1 base from V and 0 bases from J, leaving 11 bases between. The CDR3 contains 16 residues. The CDR3 spells CASSLESSASTDTQYF. The DNA of the CDR3 is TGTGCCAGCAGCTTAGAGTCTAGCGCTAGCACAGATACGCAGTATTTT.

The rearrangement uses TRBV7-2 and TRBJ2-3, with D unresolved. V was cut by 2 bases and J by 5 bases, with 8 bases left in between. The CDR3 contains 13 residues. Germline CDR1 SGHTA, CDR2 FQGNSA. The CDR3 nucleotides read TGTGCCAGCAGCTTAAGCGCCAAAGATACGCAGTATTTT. It yields the protein CASSLSAKDTQYF. The variable domain in full, completed from reference TRBV7-2 and TRBJ2-3, reads GAGVSQSPSNKVTEKGKDVELRCDPISGHTALYWYRQSLGQGLEFLIYFQGNSAPDKSGLPSDRFSAERTGGSVSTLTIQRTQQEDSAVYLCASSLSAKDTQYFGPGTRLTVL.

This chain connects TRBV4-1 to TRBJ1-2, with TRBD1 matching 11 bases. This CDR3 is 16 amino acids long. The V gene's germline CDR1 is MGHRA and CDR2 YSYEKL. Trimming at V came to 0 bases and at J to 4 bases, leaving 4 bases not matched to a gene. The CDR3 DNA follows: TGCGCCAGCAGCCAAGAATGGACAGGGGGCAGCTATGGCTACACCTTC. As protein: CASSQEWTGGSYGYTF.

This clone was seen just once. The chain carries TRBV11-2 and TRBJ2-1; 7 nucleotides align to TRBD2. Losses at the gene ends were 2 bases for V and 13 bases for J; bases not matched to a gene: 2. CDR1 and CDR2 (germline): SGHAT, FQNNGV. This CDR3 comprises 11 residues. The CDR3, as DNA: TGTGCCAGCAGCTTACAGCGGGGTCAGTTCTTC. It is translated as CASSLQRGQFF.